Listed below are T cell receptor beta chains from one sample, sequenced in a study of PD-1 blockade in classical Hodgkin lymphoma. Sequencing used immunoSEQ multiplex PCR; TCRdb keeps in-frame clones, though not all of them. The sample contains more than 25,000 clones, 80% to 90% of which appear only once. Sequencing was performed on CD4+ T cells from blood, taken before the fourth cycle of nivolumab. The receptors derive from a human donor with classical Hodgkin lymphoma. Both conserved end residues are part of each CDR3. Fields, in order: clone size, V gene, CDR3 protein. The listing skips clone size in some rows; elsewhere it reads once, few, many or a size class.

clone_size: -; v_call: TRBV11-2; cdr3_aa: CASSLVAGGVVDTQYF
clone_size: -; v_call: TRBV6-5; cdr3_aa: CASRDSNSPLHF
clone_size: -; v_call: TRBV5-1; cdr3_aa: CASSLDPNTGELFF
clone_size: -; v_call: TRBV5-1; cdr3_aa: CASSGDRGHEQYF
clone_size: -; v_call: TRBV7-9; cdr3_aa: CASSFSGEVQYF
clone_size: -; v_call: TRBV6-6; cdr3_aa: CASSYIGLGNEQFF
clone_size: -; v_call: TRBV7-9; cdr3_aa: CASSSSGGTYEQYF
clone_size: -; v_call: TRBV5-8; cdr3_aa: CASSRGGRVQETQYF
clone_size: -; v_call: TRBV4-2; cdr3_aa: CASSQGLAGIYEQYF
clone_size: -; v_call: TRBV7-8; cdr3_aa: CASSQGGLAGYYGYTF
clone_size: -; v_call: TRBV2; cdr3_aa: CASGSGGARTEAFF
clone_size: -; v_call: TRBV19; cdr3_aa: CASSIWRGIEETQYF
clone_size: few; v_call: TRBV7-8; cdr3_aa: CASSSLGVAVNSPLHF
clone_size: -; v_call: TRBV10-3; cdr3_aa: CAIRHPQAYEQYF
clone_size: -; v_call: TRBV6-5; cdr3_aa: CASSPSGTGYYEQYF
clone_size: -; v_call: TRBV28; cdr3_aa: CASSVLPATYGYTF
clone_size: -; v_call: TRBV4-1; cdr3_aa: CASSQELTRTGELFF
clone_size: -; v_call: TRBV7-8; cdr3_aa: CASSLVGGNTIYF
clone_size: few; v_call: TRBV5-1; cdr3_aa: CASSSGQGNTEAFF
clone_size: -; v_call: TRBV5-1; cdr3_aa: CASSFSGGAGYEQFF
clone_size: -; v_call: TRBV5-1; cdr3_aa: CASRHRGDYDTEAFF
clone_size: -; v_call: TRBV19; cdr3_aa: CASSIDRRWTGELFF
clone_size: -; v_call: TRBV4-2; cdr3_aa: CASSPLRPKLGNTIYF
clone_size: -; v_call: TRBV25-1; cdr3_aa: CASSEDPGGNTEAFF
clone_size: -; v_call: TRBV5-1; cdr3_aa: CASLNGALKGETQYF
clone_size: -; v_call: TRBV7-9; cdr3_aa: CASTAGQQNTEAFF
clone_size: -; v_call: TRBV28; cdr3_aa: CASRGTGSYEQYF
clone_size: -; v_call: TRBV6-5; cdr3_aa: CASSSLTGTERGTQYF
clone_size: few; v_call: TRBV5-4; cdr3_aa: CASSVDSRDSSPLHF
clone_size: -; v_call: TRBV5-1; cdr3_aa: CASSAGQGSGTETQYF
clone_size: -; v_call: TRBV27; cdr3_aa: CASSLGPGATKPQHF
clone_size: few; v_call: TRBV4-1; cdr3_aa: CASSPTPNQPQHF
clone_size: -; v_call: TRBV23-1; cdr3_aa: CASSRSRAEETQYF
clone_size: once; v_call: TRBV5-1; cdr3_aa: CASSSGLQIYEQYF
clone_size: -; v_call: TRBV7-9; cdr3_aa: CASSFLTGNTDTQYF
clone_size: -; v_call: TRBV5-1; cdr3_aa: CASSLDDGGYGYTF
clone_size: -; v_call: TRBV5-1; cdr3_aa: CASSSRGGRSDTQYF
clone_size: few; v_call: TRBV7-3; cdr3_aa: CASSPRDGGRNEQFF
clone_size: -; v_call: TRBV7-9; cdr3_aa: CASSFKGGGYGYTF
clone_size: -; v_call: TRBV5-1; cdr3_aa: CASSTNLPDTQYF
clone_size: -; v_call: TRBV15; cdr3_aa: CATSSGTGRDYGYTF
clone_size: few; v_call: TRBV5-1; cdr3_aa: CASSLDGQGSGNTIYF
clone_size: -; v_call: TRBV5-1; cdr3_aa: CASSLEGRGISEKLFF
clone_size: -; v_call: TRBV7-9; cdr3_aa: CASSLWGADTQYF
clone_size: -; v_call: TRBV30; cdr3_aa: CATLLWGRGYNEQFF
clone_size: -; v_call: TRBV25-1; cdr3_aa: CASSIHSPAANYGYTF
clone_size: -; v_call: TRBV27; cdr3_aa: CATRQGYSNQPQHF
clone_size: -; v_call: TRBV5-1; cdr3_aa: CASSLGSRQGTNEKLFF
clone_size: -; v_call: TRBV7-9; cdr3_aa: CASSLAREAYEQYF
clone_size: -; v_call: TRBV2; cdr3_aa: CASRVRDGSYQPQHF
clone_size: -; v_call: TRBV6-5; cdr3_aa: CAIQEADGAYGYTF
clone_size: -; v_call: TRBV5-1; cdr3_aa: CASSLGGQRYNEQFF
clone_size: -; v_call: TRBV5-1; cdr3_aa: CASSLESTWSYGYTF
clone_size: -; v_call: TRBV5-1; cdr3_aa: CASSLVAGGNEQFF
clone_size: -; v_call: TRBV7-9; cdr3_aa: CAEDRSSTDTQYF
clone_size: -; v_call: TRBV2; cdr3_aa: CASSNTDTQYF
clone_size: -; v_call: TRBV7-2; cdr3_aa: CASSLVSIVSTEQYF
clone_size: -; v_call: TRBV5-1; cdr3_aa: CASSLDRPNTEAFF
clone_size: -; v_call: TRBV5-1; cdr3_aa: CASSLVLAGGGHEQYF
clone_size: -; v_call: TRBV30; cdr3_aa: CAWSVKEGLGGNQPQHF